This T cell receptor beta chain was captured by sequencing in a study of CD8+ T cells in alopecia areata. About this clone itself: Its cognate antigen is unknown.

Reverse transcribed after extraction, RNA yielded cDNA as the sequencing template. Clones were sequenced by immunoSEQ multiplex PCR, and TCRdb holds only the in-frame ones, with some missing. Among around 180,000 clones, 64% were seen once, and the ten largest hold approximately 1.2%. Treatment meaning: oral pan-JAK inhibitor, 5-10 mg twice daily. PBMCs, the starting material, were the source of sorted CD4+ and CD8+ T cells. V was clipped by 0 bases and J by 4 bases, with 8 bases between them. CDR1 SGHRS and CDR2 YFSETQ come from the germline V gene. The CDR3 consists of 14 residues. General study points: There was only one nonresponder, so it was unclear how baseline CD8+ expansion relates to response. Scalp clonality, together with expanded CD8+ clones among the top 100, fell significantly with tofacitinib. Sharing of TCRs across patients appeared less clear than in mice, possibly for HLA-related reasons.

The sample was CD4+ T cells sorted from blood, taken at week 49, from a patient treated with tofacitinib. V gene TRBV5-1 combines with J gene TRBJ1-5, with D unclear. This TCR derives from a human donor with alopecia areata. CDR3 DNA sequence: TGCGCCAGCAGCTTGGGGACGGTGAATCAGCCCCAGCATTTT. Its translation: CASSLGTVNQPQHF. Using reference TRBV5-1 and TRBJ1-5 for the parts outside the CDR3, the full variable domain is KAGVTQTPRYLIKTRGQQVTLSCSPISGHRSVSWYQQTPGQGLQFLFEYFSETQRNKGNFPGRFSGRQFSNSRSEMNVSTLELGDSALYLCASSLGTVNQPQHFGDGTRLSIL.